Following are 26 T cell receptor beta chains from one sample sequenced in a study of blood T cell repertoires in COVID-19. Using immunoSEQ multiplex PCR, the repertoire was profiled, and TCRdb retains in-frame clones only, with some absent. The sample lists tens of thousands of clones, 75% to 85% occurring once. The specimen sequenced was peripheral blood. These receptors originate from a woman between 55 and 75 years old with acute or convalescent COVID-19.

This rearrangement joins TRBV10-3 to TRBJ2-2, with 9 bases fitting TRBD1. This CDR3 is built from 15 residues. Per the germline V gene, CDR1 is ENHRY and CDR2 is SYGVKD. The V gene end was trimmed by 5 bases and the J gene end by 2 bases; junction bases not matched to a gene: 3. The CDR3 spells CAISNTGGNTGELFF. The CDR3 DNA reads TGTGCCATCAGTAACACAGGGGGCAACACCGGGGAGCTGTTTTTT.

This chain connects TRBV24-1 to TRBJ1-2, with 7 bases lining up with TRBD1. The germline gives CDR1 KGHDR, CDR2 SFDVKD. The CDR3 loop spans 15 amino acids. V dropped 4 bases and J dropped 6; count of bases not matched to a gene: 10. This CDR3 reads CATSDPATGKDGYTF. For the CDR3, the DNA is TGTGCCACCAGTGACCCCGCGACAGGGAAAGATGGCTACACCTTC.

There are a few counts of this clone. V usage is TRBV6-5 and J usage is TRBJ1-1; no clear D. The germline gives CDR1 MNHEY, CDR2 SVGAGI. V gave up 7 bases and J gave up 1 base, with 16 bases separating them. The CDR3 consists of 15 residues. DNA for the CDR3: TGTGCCAGCACCCGAGTGAGCGGCTCGAACACTGAAGCTTTCTTT. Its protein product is CASTRVSGSNTEAFF.

CDR3: CAIRPPEGISGNTIYF. The CDR3 DNA reads TGTGCCATCAGACCGCCGGAGGGGATCTCTGGAAACACCATATATTTT. The chain joins TRBV10-3 to TRBJ1-3, with D tentatively TRBD1 (5 bases). The ends were cut back, 6 bases at V and 0 bases at J, with 15 bases in the middle. Germline V lookup: CDR1 ENHRY, CDR2 SYGVKD. The CDR3 has 16 residues.

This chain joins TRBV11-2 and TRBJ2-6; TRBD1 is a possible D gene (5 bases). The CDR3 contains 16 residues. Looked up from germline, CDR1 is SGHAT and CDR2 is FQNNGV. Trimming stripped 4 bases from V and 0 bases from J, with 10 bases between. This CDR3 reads CASSSQGSSGANVLTF. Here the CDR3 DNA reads TGTGCCAGCAGCTCCCAGGGAAGCTCTGGGGCCAACGTCCTGACTTTC.

CDR3 nucleotides: TGTGCCAGCAGTCGTGTAGCGGGGGGGCCGTCAGATACGCAGTATTTT. Translated, it gives CASSRVAGGPSDTQYF. This chain connects TRBV5-4 to TRBJ2-3, with 11 bases identical to TRBD2. The CDR3 is 16 amino acids. Germline V gives CDR1 SGHNT, CDR2 YYREEE (reference sequence). The ends lost 5 bases at V and 4 bases at J; junction bases unmatched: 9.

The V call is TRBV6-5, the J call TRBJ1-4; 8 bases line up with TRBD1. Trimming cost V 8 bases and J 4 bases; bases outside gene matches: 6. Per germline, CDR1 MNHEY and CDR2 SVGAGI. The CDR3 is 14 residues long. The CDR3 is CASFRDRGNEKLFF. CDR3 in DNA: TGTGCCAGCTTCAGAGACAGGGGTAATGAAAAACTGTTTTTT.

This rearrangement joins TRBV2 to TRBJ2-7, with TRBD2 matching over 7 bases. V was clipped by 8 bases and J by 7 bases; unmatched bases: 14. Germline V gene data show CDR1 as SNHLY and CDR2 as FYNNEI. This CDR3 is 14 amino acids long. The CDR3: CASARGGADREQYF. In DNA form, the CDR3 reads TGTGCCAGCGCTCGCGGGGGAGCCGACCGGGAGCAGTACTTC.

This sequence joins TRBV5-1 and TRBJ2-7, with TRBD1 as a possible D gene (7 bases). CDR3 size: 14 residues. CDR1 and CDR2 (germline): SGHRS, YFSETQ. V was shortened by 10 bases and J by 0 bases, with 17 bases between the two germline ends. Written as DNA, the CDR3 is TGCGCCTCCTCAGGCGGGACAGCCTCCTACGAGCAGTACTTC. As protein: CASSGGTASYEQYF.

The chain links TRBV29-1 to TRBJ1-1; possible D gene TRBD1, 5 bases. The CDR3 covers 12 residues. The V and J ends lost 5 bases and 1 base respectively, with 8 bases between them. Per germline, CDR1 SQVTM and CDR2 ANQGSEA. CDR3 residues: CSVSQGNTEAFF. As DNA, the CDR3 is TGCAGCGTTTCTCAGGGGAACACTGAAGCTTTCTTT.

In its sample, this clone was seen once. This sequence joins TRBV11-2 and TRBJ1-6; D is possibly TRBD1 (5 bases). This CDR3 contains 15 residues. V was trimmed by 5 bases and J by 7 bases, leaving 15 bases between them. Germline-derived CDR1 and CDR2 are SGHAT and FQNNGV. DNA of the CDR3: TGTGCCAGCAGCACCACGACAGTAGGGAATTCACCCCTCCACTTT. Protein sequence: CASSTTTVGNSPLHF.

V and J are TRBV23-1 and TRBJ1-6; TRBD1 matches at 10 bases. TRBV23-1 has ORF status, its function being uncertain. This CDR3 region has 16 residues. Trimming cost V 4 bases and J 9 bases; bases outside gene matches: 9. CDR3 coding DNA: TGCGCCAGCAGTCTCCCGGGGACAGGGGTAGTTTCACCCCTCCACTTT. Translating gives CASSLPGTGVVSPLHF.

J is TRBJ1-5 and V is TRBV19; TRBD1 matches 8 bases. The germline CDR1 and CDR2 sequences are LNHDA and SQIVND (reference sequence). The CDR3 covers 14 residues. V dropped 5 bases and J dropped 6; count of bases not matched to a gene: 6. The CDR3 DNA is TGTGCCAGTAGTGCGACAGGGGTAGGTCAGCCCCAGCATTTT. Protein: CASSATGVGQPQHF.

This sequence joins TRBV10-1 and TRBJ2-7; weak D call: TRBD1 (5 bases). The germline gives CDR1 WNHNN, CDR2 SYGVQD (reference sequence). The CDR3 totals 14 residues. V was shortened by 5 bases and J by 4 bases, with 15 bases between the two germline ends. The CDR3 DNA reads TGCGCCAGCAGTCCGCGGCAGGGTGGGTACGAGCAGTACTTC. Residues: CASSPRQGGYEQYF.

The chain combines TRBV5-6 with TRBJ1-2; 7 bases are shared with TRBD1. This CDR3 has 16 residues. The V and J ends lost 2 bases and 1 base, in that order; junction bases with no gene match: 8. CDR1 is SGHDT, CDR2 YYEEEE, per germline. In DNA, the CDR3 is TGTGCCAGCAGCTTTTCCGGGACAGCCTATAACTATGGCTACACCTTC. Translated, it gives CASSFSGTAYNYGYTF.

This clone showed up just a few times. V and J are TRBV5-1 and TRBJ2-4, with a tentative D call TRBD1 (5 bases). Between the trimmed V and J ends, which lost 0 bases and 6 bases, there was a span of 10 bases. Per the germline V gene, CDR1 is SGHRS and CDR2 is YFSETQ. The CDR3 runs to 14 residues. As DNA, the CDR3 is TGCGCCAGCAGCTTGGAGGTTACAGGAAACATTCAGTACTTC. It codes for CASSLEVTGNIQYF. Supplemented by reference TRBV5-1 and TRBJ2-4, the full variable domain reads KAGVTQTPRYLIKTRGQQVTLSCSPISGHRSVSWYQQTPGQGLQFLFEYFSETQRNKGNFPGRFSGRQFSNSRSEMNVSTLELGDSALYLCASSLEVTGNIQYFGAGTRLSVL.

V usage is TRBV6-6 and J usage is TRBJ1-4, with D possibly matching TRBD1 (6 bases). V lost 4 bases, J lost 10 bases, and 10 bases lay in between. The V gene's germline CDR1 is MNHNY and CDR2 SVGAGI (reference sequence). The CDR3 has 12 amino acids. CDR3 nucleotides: TGTGCCAGCAGTTTGGTAGGGGGAAAACTGTTTTTT. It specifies CASSLVGGKLFF.

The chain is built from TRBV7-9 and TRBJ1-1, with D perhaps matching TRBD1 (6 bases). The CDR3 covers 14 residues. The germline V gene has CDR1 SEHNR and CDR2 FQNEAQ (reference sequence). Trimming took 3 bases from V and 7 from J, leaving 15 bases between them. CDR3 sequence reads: CASSFLRGLDEAFF. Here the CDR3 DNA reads TGTGCCAGCAGCTTTCTCAGGGGCTTAGATGAAGCTTTCTTT.

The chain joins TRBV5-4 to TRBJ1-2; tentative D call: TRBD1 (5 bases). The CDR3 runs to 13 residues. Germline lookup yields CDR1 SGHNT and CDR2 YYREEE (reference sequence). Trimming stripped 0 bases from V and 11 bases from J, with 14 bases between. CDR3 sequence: CASSLGQKGTYTF. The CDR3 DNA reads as TGTGCCAGCAGCTTGGGGCAGAAGGGGACTTACACCTTC.

CDR3: CSAGQGVNTEAFF. CDR3 DNA sequence: TGCAGCGCCGGACAGGGAGTGAACACTGAAGCTTTCTTT. The rearrangement uses TRBV29-1 and TRBJ1-1; 8 bases line up with TRBD1. The germline V gene has CDR1 SQVTM and CDR2 ANQGSEA. The CDR3 sequence is 13 residues long. V trimming: 7 bases; J trimming: 0 bases; junction bases outside the gene matches: 4.

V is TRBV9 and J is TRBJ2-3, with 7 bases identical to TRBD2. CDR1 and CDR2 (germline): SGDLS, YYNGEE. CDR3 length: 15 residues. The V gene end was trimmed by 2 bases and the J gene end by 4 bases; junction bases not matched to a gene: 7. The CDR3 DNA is TGTGCCAGCAGCGTGTCCAGCGGGGTTGCAGATACGCAGTATTTT. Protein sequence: CASSVSSGVADTQYF.

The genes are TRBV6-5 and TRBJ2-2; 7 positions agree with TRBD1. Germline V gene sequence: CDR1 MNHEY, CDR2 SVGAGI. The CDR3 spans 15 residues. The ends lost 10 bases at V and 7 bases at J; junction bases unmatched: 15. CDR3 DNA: TGTGCCACAGATCCAGGGGGACAAGGAAACGGGGAGCTGTTTTTT. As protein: CATDPGGQGNGELFF.

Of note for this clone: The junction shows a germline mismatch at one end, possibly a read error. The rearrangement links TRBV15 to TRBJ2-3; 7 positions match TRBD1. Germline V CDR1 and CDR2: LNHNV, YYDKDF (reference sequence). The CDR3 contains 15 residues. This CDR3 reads CATSRDGTVQVTQYF. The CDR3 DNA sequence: TGTGCCACCAGCCGAGACGGGACAGTGCAGGTTACGCAGTATTTT. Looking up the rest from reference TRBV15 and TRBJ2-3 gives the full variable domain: DAMVIQNPRYQVTQFGKPVTLSCSQTLNHNVMYWYQQKSSQAPKLLFHYYDKDFNNEADTPDNFQSRRPNTSFCFLDIRSPGLGDTAMYLCATSRDGTVQVTQYFGPGTRLTVL.

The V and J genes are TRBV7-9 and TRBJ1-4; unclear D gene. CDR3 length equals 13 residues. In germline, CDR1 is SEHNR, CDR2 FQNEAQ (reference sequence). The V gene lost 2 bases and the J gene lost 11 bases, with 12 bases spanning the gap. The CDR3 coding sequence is TGTGCCAGCAGCTTATCCCCCCCCGGGAAACTGTTTTTT. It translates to CASSLSPPGKLFF. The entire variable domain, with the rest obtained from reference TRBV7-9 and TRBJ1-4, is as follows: DTGVSQNPRHKITKRGQNVTFRCDPISEHNRLYWYRQTLGQGPEFLTYFQNEAQLEKSRLLSDRFSAERPKGSFSTLEIQRTEQGDSAMYLCASSLSPPGKLFFGSGTQLSVL.

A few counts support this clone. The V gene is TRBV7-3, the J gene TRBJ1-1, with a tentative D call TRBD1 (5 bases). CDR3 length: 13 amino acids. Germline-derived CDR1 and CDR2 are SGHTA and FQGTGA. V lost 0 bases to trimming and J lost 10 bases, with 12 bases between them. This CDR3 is CASSLTGGGVAFF. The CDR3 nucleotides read TGTGCCAGCAGCTTAACTGGTGGAGGGGTAGCTTTCTTT.

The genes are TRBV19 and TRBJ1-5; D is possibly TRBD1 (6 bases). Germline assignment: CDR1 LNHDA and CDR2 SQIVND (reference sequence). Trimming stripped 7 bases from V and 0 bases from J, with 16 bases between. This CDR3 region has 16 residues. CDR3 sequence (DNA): TGTGCCAGTAACTCGCCGGGGGGCTATAGCAATCAGCCCCAGCATTTT. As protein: CASNSPGGYSNQPQHF. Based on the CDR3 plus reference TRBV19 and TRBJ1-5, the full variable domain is DGGITQSPKYLFRKEGQNVTLSCEQNLNHDAMYWYRQDPGQGLRLIYYSQIVNDFQKGDIAEGYSVSREKKESFPLTVTSAQKNPTAFYLCASNSPGGYSNQPQHFGDGTRLSIL.